The clone carrying this T cell receptor beta chain appeared a few times. Clones were sequenced by immunoSEQ multiplex PCR, and TCRdb holds only the in-frame ones, with some missing. This sample has tens of thousands of clones, with more than 80% found just once. Germline assignment: CDR1 MGHDK and CDR2 SYGVNS. With 2 bases clipped from V and 3 bases from J, the junction kept 4 bases outside the gene matches. The CDR3 runs 15 residues. The data originate from a study of OX40 agonist ivuxolimab in advanced cancers. The clonotype comes from an adult with an advanced solid tumor such as melanoma, head and neck, liver or kidney cancer. The chain uses TRBV25-1 and TRBJ1-2; 9 bases agree with TRBD1. The input for sequencing was CD4+ or CD8+ T cells sorted from blood, taken in a trial of the OX40 agonist ivuxolimab. CDR3 sequence reads: CASSELRQGDYGYTF. CDR3 bases: TGTGCCAGCAGTGAACTGCGACAGGGGGACTATGGCTACACCTTC.